The present TCR beta chain was sequenced within a study of T cells in tumors after PD-1 blockade. Across the study: During anti-PD-1 treatment, some patients continued daily vismodegib 150 mg.

CDR1 and CDR2 (germline): SGHDT, YYEEEE. The CDR3 totals 15 residues. Trimming at V came to 1 base and at J to 2 bases, leaving 6 bases not matched to a gene. Template: tumor biopsy or peripheral blood genomic DNA, roughly 616-6,500 ng per sample. Produced via immunoSEQ multiplex PCR; TCRdb's table is partial and in-frame only. The sample records roughly 19,000 clones, 81% being singletons. This clonotype was obtained from a human donor with advanced basal cell or squamous cell carcinoma (not recorded which). This chain joins TRBV5-6 and TRBJ2-7; TRBD1 agrees at 7 bases. The sequenced sample was PBMCs, obtained after anti-PD-1 therapy. This chain's CDR3 is CASSLMDRRPYEQYF. The DNA of the CDR3 is TGTGCCAGCAGCTTGATGGACAGGAGACCCTACGAGCAGTACTTC.